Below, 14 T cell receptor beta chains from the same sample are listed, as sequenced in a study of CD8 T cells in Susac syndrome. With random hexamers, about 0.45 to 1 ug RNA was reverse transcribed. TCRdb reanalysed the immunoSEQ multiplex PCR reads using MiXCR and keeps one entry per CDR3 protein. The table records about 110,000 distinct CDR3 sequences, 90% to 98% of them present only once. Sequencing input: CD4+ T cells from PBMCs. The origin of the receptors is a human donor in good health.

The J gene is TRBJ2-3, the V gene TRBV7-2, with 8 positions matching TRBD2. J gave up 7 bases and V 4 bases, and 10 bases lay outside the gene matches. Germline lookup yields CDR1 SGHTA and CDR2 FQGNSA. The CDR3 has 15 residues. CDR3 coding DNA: TGTGCCAGCAGCTCGCTGAGCGGGAGTGCAAATACGCAGTATTTT. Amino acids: CASSSLSGSANTQYF.

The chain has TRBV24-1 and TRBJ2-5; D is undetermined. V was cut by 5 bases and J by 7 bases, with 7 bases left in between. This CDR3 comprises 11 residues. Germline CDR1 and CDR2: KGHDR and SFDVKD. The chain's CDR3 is CATSAVGTQYF. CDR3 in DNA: TGTGCCACCAGTGCGGTCGGGACCCAGTACTTC.

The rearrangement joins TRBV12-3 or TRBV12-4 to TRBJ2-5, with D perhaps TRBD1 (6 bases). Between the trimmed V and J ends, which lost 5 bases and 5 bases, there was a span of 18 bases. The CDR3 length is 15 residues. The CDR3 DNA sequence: TGTGCCAGCAGTAGAGAGGGACACCTGGGGGAGACCCAGTACTTC. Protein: CASSREGHLGETQYF.

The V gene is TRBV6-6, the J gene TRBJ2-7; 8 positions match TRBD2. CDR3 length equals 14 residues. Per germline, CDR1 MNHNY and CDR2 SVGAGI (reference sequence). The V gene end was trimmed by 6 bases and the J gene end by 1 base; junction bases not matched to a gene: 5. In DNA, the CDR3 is TGTGCCAGCAGGGGACTAGGAGGATCCTACGAGCAGTACTTC. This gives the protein CASRGLGGSYEQYF.

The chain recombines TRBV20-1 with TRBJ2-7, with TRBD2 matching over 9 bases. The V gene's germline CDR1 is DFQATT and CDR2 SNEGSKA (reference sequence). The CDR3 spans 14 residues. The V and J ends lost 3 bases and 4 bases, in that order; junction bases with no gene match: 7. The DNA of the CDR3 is TGCAGTGCTAGTCGTTCTAGCGGGACGTACGAGCAGTACTTC. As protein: CSASRSSGTYEQYF.

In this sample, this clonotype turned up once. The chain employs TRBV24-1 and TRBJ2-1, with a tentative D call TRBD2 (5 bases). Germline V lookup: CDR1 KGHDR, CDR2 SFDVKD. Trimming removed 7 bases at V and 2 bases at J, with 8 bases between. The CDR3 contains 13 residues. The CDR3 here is CATSGKTYNEQFF. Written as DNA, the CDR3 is TGTGCCACCAGCGGGAAAACCTACAATGAGCAGTTCTTC.

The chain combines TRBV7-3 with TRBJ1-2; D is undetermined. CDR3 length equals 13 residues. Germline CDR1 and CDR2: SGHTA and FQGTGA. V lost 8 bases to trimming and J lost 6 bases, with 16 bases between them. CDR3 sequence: CASWAPHEDGYTF. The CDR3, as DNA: TGTGCCAGCTGGGCCCCCCATGAGGATGGCTACACCTTC.

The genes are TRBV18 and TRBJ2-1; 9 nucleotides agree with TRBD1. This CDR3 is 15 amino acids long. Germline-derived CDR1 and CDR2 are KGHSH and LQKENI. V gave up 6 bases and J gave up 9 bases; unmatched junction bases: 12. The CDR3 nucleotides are TGTGCCAGCTCGCCCACGGCACAGGGGGCCAGTGAGCAGTTCTTC. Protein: CASSPTAQGASEQFF.

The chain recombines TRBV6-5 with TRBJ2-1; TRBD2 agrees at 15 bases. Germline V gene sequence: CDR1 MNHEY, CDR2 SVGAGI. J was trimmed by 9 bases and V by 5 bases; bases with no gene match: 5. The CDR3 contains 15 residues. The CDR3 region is CASSARTSGGAEQFF. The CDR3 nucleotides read TGTGCCAGCAGTGCCCGGACTAGCGGGGGGGCTGAGCAGTTCTTC.

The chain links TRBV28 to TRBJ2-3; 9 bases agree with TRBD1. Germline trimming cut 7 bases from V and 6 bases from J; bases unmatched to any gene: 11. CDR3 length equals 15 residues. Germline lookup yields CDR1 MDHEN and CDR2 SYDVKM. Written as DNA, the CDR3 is TGTGCCAGCAAATTGGGGGACAGGGAGCTCGATACGCAGTATTTT. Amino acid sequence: CASKLGDRELDTQYF.

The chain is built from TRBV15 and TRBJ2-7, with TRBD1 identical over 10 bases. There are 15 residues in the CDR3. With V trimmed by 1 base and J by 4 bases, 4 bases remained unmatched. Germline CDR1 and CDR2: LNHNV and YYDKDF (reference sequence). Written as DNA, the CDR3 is TGTGCCACCAGCAGAGCCGGGACAGGGGCATACGAGCAGTACTTC. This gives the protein CATSRAGTGAYEQYF.

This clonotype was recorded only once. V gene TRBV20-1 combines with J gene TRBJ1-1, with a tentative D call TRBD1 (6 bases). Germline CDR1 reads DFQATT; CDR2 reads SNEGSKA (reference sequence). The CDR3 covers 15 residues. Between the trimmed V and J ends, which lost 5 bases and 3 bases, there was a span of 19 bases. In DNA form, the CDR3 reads TGCAGTGCTCCAAATGGGGCAGGGGTACACACTGAAGCTTTCTTT. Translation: CSAPNGAGVHTEAFF.

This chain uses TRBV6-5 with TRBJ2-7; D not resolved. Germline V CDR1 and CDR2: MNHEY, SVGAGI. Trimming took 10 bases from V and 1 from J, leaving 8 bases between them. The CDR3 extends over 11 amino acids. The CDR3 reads CATRQSYEQYF. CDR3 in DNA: TGTGCCACCAGGCAGTCCTACGAGCAGTACTTC.

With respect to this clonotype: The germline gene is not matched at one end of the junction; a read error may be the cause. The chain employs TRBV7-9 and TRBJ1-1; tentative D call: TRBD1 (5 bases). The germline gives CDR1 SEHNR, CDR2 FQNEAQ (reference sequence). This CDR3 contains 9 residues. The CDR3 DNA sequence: TGCGGGGGAGGCACTGAAGCTTTCTTT. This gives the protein CGGGTEAFF.